These 30 T cell receptor beta chains came from one sample sequenced in a study of blood T cell repertoires in COVID-19 (dated by TCRdb to 2018 to 2021). The receptor library was made with the immunoSEQ multiplex PCR assay. Held by TCRdb, this immuneACCESS table contains in-frame sequences only and omits some clones. Under half of the omission traces to an unresolved V gene where checked; the cause of the rest is unknown. Across this sample there are about 220,000 clones, with about four fifths seen only once. Of the sample, less than 2.5% is held by the ten largest clones. Sequencing was carried out using peripheral blood. The source is a woman aged 55-70 years with acute or convalescent COVID-19.

The rearrangement uses TRBV7-9 and TRBJ2-1; D may be TRBD2 (5 bases). This CDR3 contains 14 residues. Trimming shortened V by 0 bases and J by 5 bases, and 8 bases separated the two germline ends. The V gene's germline CDR1 is SEHNR and CDR2 FQNEAQ (reference sequence). The CDR3 is CASSLARRDNEQFF. CDR3 DNA sequence: TGTGCCAGCAGCTTAGCGCGGCGGGACAATGAGCAGTTCTTC. Full variable domain (remainder filled in from reference TRBV7-9 and TRBJ2-1): DTGVSQNPRHKITKRGQNVTFRCDPISEHNRLYWYRQTLGQGPEFLTYFQNEAQLEKSRLLSDRFSAERPKGSFSTLEIQRTEQGDSAMYLCASSLARRDNEQFFGPGTRLTVL.

The chain links TRBV10-3 to TRBJ2-7; D is possibly TRBD2 (5 bases). The CDR3 length is 13 residues. The V end was cut by 8 bases, the J end by 6 bases, with 17 bases between. Germline CDR1 reads ENHRY; CDR2 reads SYGVKD. CDR3 in amino acids: CAIGVNGGFEQYF. For the CDR3, the DNA is TGTGCCATCGGCGTCAACGGAGGATTCGAGCAGTACTTC.

The chain combines TRBV27 with TRBJ2-1; no clear D. The germline V and J ends were trimmed by 5 bases and 2 bases, with 10 bases remaining between them. The germline V gene has CDR1 MNHEY and CDR2 SMNVEV (reference sequence). The CDR3 spans 14 residues. CDR3 amino acids: CASSLPGPYNEQFF. CDR3 bases: TGTGCCAGCAGTCTTCCCGGTCCCTACAATGAGCAGTTCTTC.

On this clone itself: This sample includes further DNA sequences coding for the same CDR3. The chain carries TRBV19 and TRBJ2-5, with D uncertain. V lost 3 bases and J lost 1, with 6 bases in between. The CDR3 contains 13 residues. Germline values: CDR1 LNHDA, CDR2 SQIVND (reference sequence). The CDR3 bases are TGTGCCAGTAGTATCGGGTCCCAAGAGACCCAGTACTTC. It encodes CASSIGSQETQYF.

This sequence joins TRBV28 and TRBJ1-6, with D hard to call. Germline CDR1 is MDHEN and CDR2 is SYDVKM. V gave up 7 bases and J gave up 5 bases, with 12 bases separating them. CDR3 length equals 14 residues. CDR3 sequence: CASKSGLNNSPLHF. For the CDR3, the DNA is TGTGCCAGCAAGTCTGGGCTCAATAATTCACCCCTCCACTTT.

DNA of the CDR3: TGTGCCAGCAGCCCTCAAAGACAGGGGGGAAACACCATATATTTT. The encoded protein is CASSPQRQGGNTIYF. V gene TRBV9 combines with J gene TRBJ1-3; 8 bases are shared with TRBD1. The ends lost 4 bases at V and 4 bases at J; junction bases unmatched: 7. Germline CDR1 is SGDLS and CDR2 is YYNGEE. The CDR3 is made up of 15 amino acids.

V and J are TRBV10-2 and TRBJ2-5, with 15 positions matching TRBD2. The junction had 0 bases not matched to a gene; V was cut back by 8 bases and J by 2 bases. The CDR3 sequence is 14 residues long. CDR1 and CDR2 (germline): WSHSY, SAAADI. As DNA, the CDR3 is TGCGCCAGCGGACTAGCGGGGGGGCAAGAGACCCAGTACTTC. Translated, it gives CASGLAGGQETQYF.

The chain has TRBV29-1 and TRBJ2-3, with D possibly TRBD1 on 5 matching bases. The length of the CDR3 is 10 residues. V was shortened by 4 bases and J by 14 bases, with 13 bases between the two germline ends. CDR1 is SQVTM and CDR2 is ANQGSEA in the germline V gene. In nucleotides, the CDR3 is TGCAGCGTTGTACAGGACCAGTCGTATTTT. Encoded protein: CSVVQDQSYF.

This clone came up once. This chain uses TRBV5-1 with TRBJ1-3, with a weak D call TRBD1 (6 bases). Trimming took off 0 bases at V and 0 bases at J, with 7 bases between the two ends. This CDR3 is 15 amino acids long. Germline V gene lookup returns CDR1 SGHRS and CDR2 YFSETQ. DNA of the CDR3: TGCGCCAGCAGCTTGGGGACAGACTCTGGAAACACCATATATTTT. Translated: CASSLGTDSGNTIYF. The complete variable domain, with remaining parts taken from reference TRBV5-1 and TRBJ1-3, reads KAGVTQTPRYLIKTRGQQVTLSCSPISGHRSVSWYQQTPGQGLQFLFEYFSETQRNKGNFPGRFSGRQFSNSRSEMNVSTLELGDSALYLCASSLGTDSGNTIYFGEGSWLTVV.

There are a few counts of this clone. The chain couples TRBV5-6 to TRBJ2-5; 7 nucleotides align to TRBD1. Germline CDR1 is SGHDT and CDR2 is YYEEEE. V shed 1 base and J 5 bases; nucleotides not matched to a gene: 8. The CDR3 loop spans 15 amino acids. CDR3 in amino acids: CASSLPGGLVETQYF. The CDR3 DNA reads TGTGCCAGCAGCTTGCCAGGGGGTTTGGTGGAGACCCAGTACTTC.

The chain links TRBV6-6 to TRBJ1-4; 10 bases match TRBD1. The V gene end was trimmed by 6 bases and the J gene end by 0 bases; junction bases not matched to a gene: 4. The CDR3 is 16 amino acids. Germline assignment: CDR1 MNHNY and CDR2 SVGAGI (reference sequence). CDR3 residues: CASSRQGASTNEKLFF. In DNA, the CDR3 is TGTGCCAGCAGCCGACAGGGGGCTTCAACTAATGAAAAACTGTTTTTT.

This clone has just one count. V is TRBV27 and J is TRBJ2-7, with D possibly TRBD1 on 5 matching bases. V was shortened by 4 bases and J by 0 bases, with 7 bases between the two germline ends. This CDR3 comprises 13 residues. The germline gives CDR1 MNHEY, CDR2 SMNVEV (reference sequence). The chain's CDR3 is CASSSRASYEQYF. The DNA of the CDR3 is TGTGCCAGCAGTTCCAGGGCCTCCTACGAGCAGTACTTC.

J is TRBJ1-5 and V is TRBV5-1; D remains ambiguous. V was clipped by 7 bases and J by 2 bases, with 13 bases between them. Germline loops: CDR1 SGHRS, CDR2 YFSETQ. The CDR3 extends over 14 amino acids. The CDR3, as DNA: TGCGCCAGCTCCACCCTCGGAGGCAATCAGCCCCAGCATTTT. It codes for CASSTLGGNQPQHF.

V and J are TRBV7-9 and TRBJ1-2, with 7 positions matching TRBD1. Germline V gene sequence: CDR1 SEHNR, CDR2 FQNEAQ (reference sequence). V was pared by 5 bases and J by 8 bases, with 5 bases of the junction left unmatched. This CDR3 has 12 residues. The CDR3 DNA sequence: TGTGCCAGCAGCCGTGACAGGGAAGGCTACACCTTC. This sequence encodes CASSRDREGYTF.

The chain joins TRBV7-2 to TRBJ2-1, with 7 bases fitting TRBD2. J was trimmed by 6 bases and V by 0 bases; bases with no gene match: 2. The CDR3 extends over 14 amino acids. The germline V gene encodes CDR1 SGHTA and CDR2 FQGNSA. The CDR3 DNA follows: TGTGCCAGCAGCTTAGCGGGGGGGGTCAATGAGCAGTTCTTC. This translates into CASSLAGGVNEQFF.

The chain uses TRBV4-1 and TRBJ2-7, with TRBD2 identical over 7 bases. Germline CDR1 and CDR2: MGHRA and YSYEKL. V was pared by 1 base and J by 2 bases, with 5 bases of the junction left unmatched. The CDR3 has 15 amino acids. CDR3 in amino acids: CASSQGSSGPYEQYF. In nucleotides, the CDR3 is TGCGCCAGCAGCCAAGGGTCTAGCGGACCCTACGAGCAGTACTTC.

The chain uses TRBV3-1 (or the pseudogene TRBV3-2) and TRBJ1-6, with TRBD1 matching 10 bases. The CDR3 is 15 amino acids. The germline CDR1 and CDR2 sequences are LGHDT and YNNKEL (reference sequence). Trimming cost V 6 bases and J 10 bases; bases outside gene matches: 9. The CDR3 coding sequence is TGTGCCAGCAGTCTGGGACAGGGGTTTGGGTCACCCCTCCACTTT. As protein: CASSLGQGFGSPLHF.

V is TRBV11-2 and J is TRBJ1-3; 10 bases map to TRBD1. The CDR3 extends over 18 amino acids. Germline trimming cut 5 bases from V and 3 bases from J; bases unmatched to any gene: 13. The germline V gene encodes CDR1 SGHAT and CDR2 FQNNGV. CDR3 loop: CASSQTQWTGGSGNTIYF. The CDR3 region has the DNA TGTGCCAGCAGCCAAACCCAATGGACAGGGGGAAGTGGAAACACCATATATTTT.

The J gene is TRBJ1-2, the V gene TRBV14; D is undetermined. The CDR3 runs to 14 residues. Trimming shortened V by 4 bases and J by 1 base, and 10 bases separated the two germline ends. Germline CDR1 and CDR2: SGHDN and FVKESK. The CDR3 DNA sequence: TGTGCCAGCAGCCCCCGAACAGTTAACTATGGCTACACCTTC. Residues: CASSPRTVNYGYTF. Drawing the rest from reference TRBV14 and TRBJ1-2, the complete variable domain is EAGVTQFPSHSVIEKGQTVTLRCDPISGHDNLYWYRRVMGKEIKFLLHFVKESKQDESGMPNNRFLAERTGGTYSTLKVQPAELEDSGVYFCASSPRTVNYGYTFGSGTRLTVV.

The genes are TRBV6-6 and TRBJ1-5; a weak D match, TRBD1 (5 bases). V lost 6 bases to trimming and J lost 4 bases, with 10 bases between them. The CDR3 is 13 residues long. CDR1 MNHNY and CDR2 SVGAGI come from the germline V gene (reference sequence). CDR3 residues: CASSDRANQPQHF. In DNA, the CDR3 is TGTGCCAGCAGCGACAGAGCAAATCAGCCCCAGCATTTT.

V is TRBV2 and J is TRBJ1-4; D gene unclear. Between the trimmed V and J ends, which lost 4 bases and 7 bases, there was a span of 16 bases. Germline lookup yields CDR1 SNHLY and CDR2 FYNNEI. This CDR3 has 15 residues. The CDR3 coding sequence is TGTGCCAGCAGTGGCTTGACGGGAAAGGCTGAAAAACTGTTTTTT. Its translation is CASSGLTGKAEKLFF. Full variable domain (missing parts from reference TRBV2 and TRBJ1-4): EPEVTQTPSHQVTQMGQEVILRCVPISNHLYFYWYRQILGQKVEFLVSFYNNEISEKSEIFDDQFSVERPDGSNFTLKIRSTKLEDSAMYFCASSGLTGKAEKLFFGSGTQLSVL.

The chain couples TRBV5-1 to TRBJ2-1, with 9 bases matching TRBD1. The CDR3 extends over 17 amino acids. Per germline, CDR1 SGHRS and CDR2 YFSETQ. Unmatched junction bases numbered 8, after V lost 0 bases and J lost 4 bases. The CDR3 nucleotides are TGCGCCAGCAGCTTGGCCATAACAGGGGGCGCTTACAATGAGCAGTTCTTC. This codes for CASSLAITGGAYNEQFF.

V gene TRBV11-2 combines with J gene TRBJ2-1, with D tentatively TRBD2 (5 bases). V lost 3 bases and J lost 0, with 9 bases in between. The CDR3 contains 15 residues. CDR1 and CDR2 (germline): SGHAT, FQNNGV. The chain's CDR3 is CASSLSGSSYNEQFF. Here the CDR3 DNA reads TGTGCCAGCAGCTTGTCGGGGAGCTCCTACAATGAGCAGTTCTTC.

V usage is TRBV5-4 and J usage is TRBJ1-2; possible D gene TRBD1, 6 bases. The V end lost 4 bases, the J end lost 0 bases, and 22 bases lay between the germline ends. Germline V gene data show CDR1 as SGHNT and CDR2 as YYREEE (reference sequence). This CDR3 is 18 amino acids long. The CDR3 protein is CASSPGGGSQITNYGYTF. CDR3 DNA: TGTGCCAGCAGCCCGGGGGGGGGCAGCCAAATAACTAACTATGGCTACACCTTC.

V is TRBV30 and J is TRBJ1-6; D is ambiguous. V gave up 0 bases and J gave up 4 bases, with 13 bases separating them. Germline CDR1 GTSNPN, CDR2 SVGIG (reference sequence). This CDR3 comprises 16 residues. The CDR3 reads CAWSVQNSFYNSPLHF. CDR3 bases: TGTGCCTGGAGTGTACAAAATTCCTTTTATAATTCACCCCTCCACTTT.

This chain connects TRBV5-1 to TRBJ1-2, with D hard to call. Germline CDR1 is SGHRS and CDR2 is YFSETQ. The ends were cut back, 4 bases at V and 3 bases at J, with 13 bases in the middle. CDR3 length: 14 residues. CDR3 sequence reads: CASSDARGDYGYTF. The CDR3 DNA sequence: TGCGCCAGCAGCGACGCCCGAGGCGACTATGGCTACACCTTC.

The CDR3 reads CASSLRGFNYGYTF. The CDR3 coding sequence is TGTGCCAGCAGCTTGCGGGGATTTAACTATGGCTACACCTTC. The chain links TRBV5-8 to TRBJ1-2, with D hard to call. Between the trimmed V and J ends, which lost 1 base and 1 base, there was a span of 8 bases. Germline V gene lookup returns CDR1 SGHTS and CDR2 YDEGEE. The CDR3 consists of 14 residues.

The rearrangement uses TRBV12-3 or TRBV12-4 and TRBJ2-7; D is possibly TRBD1 (5 bases). The CDR3 is 13 residues long. Trimming removed 3 bases from V and 1 base from J, with 7 bases in between. The CDR3 loop is CASSFRDSYEQYF. For the CDR3, the DNA is TGTGCCAGCAGTTTCAGGGATTCCTACGAGCAGTACTTC.

The J gene is TRBJ2-1, the V gene TRBV15; TRBD1 is a possible D gene (6 bases). Per germline, CDR1 LNHNV and CDR2 YYDKDF (reference sequence). The CDR3 length is 15 residues. Trimming stripped 9 bases from V and 0 bases from J, with 15 bases between. Here the CDR3 reads CATRARGGSYNEQFF. CDR3 sequence (DNA): TGTGCCACTCGGGCGAGAGGGGGCTCCTACAATGAGCAGTTCTTC.

Here the CDR3 DNA reads TGTGCCAGCAGCGTCCAGGGGAGCCACCGGGAGACCCAGTACTTC. Residues: CASSVQGSHRETQYF. The chain uses TRBV9 and TRBJ2-5; TRBD1 might be the D (6 bases). CDR3 length equals 15 residues. V was clipped by 2 bases and J by 5 bases, with 16 bases between them. In germline, CDR1 is SGDLS, CDR2 YYNGEE.